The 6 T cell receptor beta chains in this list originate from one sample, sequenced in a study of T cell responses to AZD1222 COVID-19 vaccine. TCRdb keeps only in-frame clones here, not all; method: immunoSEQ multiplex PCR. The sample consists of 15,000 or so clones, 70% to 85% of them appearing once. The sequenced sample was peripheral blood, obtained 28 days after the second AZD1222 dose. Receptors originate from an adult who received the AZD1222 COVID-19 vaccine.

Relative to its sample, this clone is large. The CDR3 region is CASSLELSMDSEAFF. CDR3 nucleotide sequence: TGTGCCAGCAGCTTAGAGCTGAGCATGGATTCTGAAGCTTTCTTT. The chain has TRBV11-2 and TRBJ1-1; D is undetermined. Trimming left V 0 bases short and J 6 bases short, with 14 bases between. The V gene's germline CDR1 is SGHAT and CDR2 FQNNGV. CDR3 length: 15 amino acids.

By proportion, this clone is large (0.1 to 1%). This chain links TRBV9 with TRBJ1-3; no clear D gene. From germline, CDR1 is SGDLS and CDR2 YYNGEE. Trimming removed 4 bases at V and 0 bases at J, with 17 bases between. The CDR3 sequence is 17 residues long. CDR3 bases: TGTGCCAGCAGCCCAGGAGGGCAGGCGAGCTCTGGAAACACCATATATTTT. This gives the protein CASSPGGQASSGNTIYF.

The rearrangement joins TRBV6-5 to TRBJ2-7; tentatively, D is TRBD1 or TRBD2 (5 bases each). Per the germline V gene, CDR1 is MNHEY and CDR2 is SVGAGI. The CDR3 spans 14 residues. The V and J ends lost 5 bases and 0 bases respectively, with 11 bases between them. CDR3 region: CASSRDRISYEQYF. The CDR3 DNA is TGTGCCAGCAGTAGGGACCGAATCTCCTACGAGCAGTACTTC.

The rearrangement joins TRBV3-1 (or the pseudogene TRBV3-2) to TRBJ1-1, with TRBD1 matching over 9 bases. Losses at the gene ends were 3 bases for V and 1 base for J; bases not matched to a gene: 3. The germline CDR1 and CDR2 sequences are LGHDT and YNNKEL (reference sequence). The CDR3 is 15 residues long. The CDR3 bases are TGTGCCAGCAGCCAGTCGGACAGGGGGAACACTGAAGCTTTCTTT. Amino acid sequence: CASSQSDRGNTEAFF.

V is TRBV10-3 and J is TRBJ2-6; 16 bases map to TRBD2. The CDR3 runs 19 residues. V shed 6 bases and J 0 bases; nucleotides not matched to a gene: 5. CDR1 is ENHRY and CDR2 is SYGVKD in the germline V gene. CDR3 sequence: CAIRTGTSGRASGANVLTF. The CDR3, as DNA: TGTGCCATCAGGACCGGGACTAGCGGGAGGGCCTCTGGGGCCAACGTCCTGACTTTC.

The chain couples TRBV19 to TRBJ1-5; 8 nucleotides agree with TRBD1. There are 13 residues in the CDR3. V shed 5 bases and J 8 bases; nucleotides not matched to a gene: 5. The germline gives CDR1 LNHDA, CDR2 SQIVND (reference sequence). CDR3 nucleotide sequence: TGTGCCAGTAGTCCGACAGGGGAGAAGCCCCAGCATTTT. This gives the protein CASSPTGEKPQHF.